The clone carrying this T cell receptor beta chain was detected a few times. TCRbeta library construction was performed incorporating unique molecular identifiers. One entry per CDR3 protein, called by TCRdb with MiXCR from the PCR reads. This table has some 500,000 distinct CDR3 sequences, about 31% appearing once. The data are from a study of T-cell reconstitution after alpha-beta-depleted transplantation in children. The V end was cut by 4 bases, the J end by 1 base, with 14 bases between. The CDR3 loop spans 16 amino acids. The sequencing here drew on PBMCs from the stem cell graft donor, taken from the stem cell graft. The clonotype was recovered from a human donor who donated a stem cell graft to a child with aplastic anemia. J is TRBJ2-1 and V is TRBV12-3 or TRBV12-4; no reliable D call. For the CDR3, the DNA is TGTGCCAGCAGTTCCGAGTCAGAAAAATCCTACAATGAGCAGTTCTTC. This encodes CASSSESEKSYNEQFF.